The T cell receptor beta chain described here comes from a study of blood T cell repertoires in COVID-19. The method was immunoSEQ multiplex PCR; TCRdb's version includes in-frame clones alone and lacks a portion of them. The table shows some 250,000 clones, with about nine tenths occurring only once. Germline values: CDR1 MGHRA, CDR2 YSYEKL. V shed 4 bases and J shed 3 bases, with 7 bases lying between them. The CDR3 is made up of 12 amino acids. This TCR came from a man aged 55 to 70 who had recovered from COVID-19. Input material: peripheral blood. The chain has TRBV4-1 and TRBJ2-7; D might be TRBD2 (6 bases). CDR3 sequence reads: CASSPGDYEQYF. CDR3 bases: TGCGCCAGCAGCCCGGGGGACTACGAGCAGTACTTC.